These T cell receptor beta chains were read from a single sample in a study of T cell responses to AZD1222 COVID-19 vaccine. Assay used: immunoSEQ multiplex PCR; TCRdb lists only in-frame clones, some missing. The sample records about 110,000 clones, 91% being singletons. The sample in question was peripheral blood, obtained on day 0 of AZD1222 vaccination. The receptors were sampled from an adult in good health. The CDR3 runs from the conserved cysteine through the conserved F or W. A D gene is named only where the DNA matches it firmly. A clone size is listed for some rows: how often the clone was seen (once, few, many), or a class if it is expanded.

abundance | j_gene | d_gene | v_gene | CDR3nt | CDR3aa
NA | TRBJ2-5 | NA | TRBV7-6 | TGTGCCAGCAGCTTAGGGGCATACCAAGAGACCCAGTACTTC | CASSLGAYQETQYF
NA | TRBJ2-1 | NA | TRBV3-1/TRBV3-2 | TGTGCCAGCAGCCAATTTAGGGCAATGAGGGGGAATGAGCAGTTCTTC | CASSQFRAMRGNEQFF
NA | TRBJ1-3 | NA | TRBV6-5 | TGTGCCAGCAGTCGTATCAGGACTGGAAACACCATATATTTT | CASSRIRTGNTIYF
NA | TRBJ1-6 | NA | TRBV20-1 | TGCAGTGCTAGTGCAGGGAGGGCCAATAATTCACCCCTCCACTTT | CSASAGRANNSPLHF
NA | TRBJ2-6 | NA | TRBV27 | TGTGCCAGCAGTTATGCCTCTGGGGCCAACGTCCTGACTTTC | CASSYASGANVLTF
NA | TRBJ2-2 | TRBD2 | TRBV2 | TGTGCCAGCAGGAGGACTAGCGGGGAAAACACCGGGGAGCTGTTTTTT | CASRRTSGENTGELFF
NA | TRBJ1-1 | TRBD1 | TRBV5-1 | TGCGCCAGCGGACAGGAGACTGAAGCTTTCTTT | CASGQETEAFF
NA | TRBJ1-2 | NA | TRBV14 | TGTGCCAGCAGCCAAGTACTCCAGGGCGGCTACACCTTC | CASSQVLQGGYTF
NA | TRBJ2-7 | NA | TRBV10-3 | TGTGCCATCAGTGAGACGGGCACCTACGAGCAGTACTTC | CAISETGTYEQYF
NA | TRBJ1-2 | TRBD1 | TRBV25-1 | TGTGCCAGCAGTGCCCATGGACAGGGACCCTTCCTCTACACCTTC | CASSAHGQGPFLYTF
NA | TRBJ2-3 | TRBD2 | TRBV29-1 | TGCAGCGTCGGGACTAGCGGGGCGGATACGCAGTATTTT | CSVGTSGADTQYF
NA | TRBJ1-1 | NA | TRBV18 | TGTGCCAGCTCACCAAATCAAAACACTGAAGCTTTCTTT | CASSPNQNTEAFF
NA | TRBJ2-3 | NA | TRBV9 | TGTGCCAGCAGCGTCGATATCTCCGGAGATACGCAGTATTTT | CASSVDISGDTQYF
NA | TRBJ1-1 | TRBD1 | TRBV2 | TGTGCCAGCAGTGAAGCGCCGACAGGGGCCCTCCGGCGAGCTTTCTTT | CASSEAPTGALRRAFF
NA | TRBJ2-1 | NA | TRBV11-2 | TGTGCCAGCAGCCTGGGGACAAACAATGAGCAGTTCTTC | CASSLGTNNEQFF
NA | TRBJ1-6 | NA | TRBV6-5 | TGTGCCAGCAGTTACTTCCGTACCCTTAATTCACCCCTCCACTTT | CASSYFRTLNSPLHF
once | TRBJ2-7 | NA | TRBV6-5 | TGTGCCAGCAGCATAGCCCTTAAGGGGGAGCGGCAGTACTTC | CASSIALKGERQYF
NA | TRBJ1-2 | NA | TRBV5-6 | TGTGCCAGCAGCTTGGCGGGGGTTAGAGGCTACACCTTC | CASSLAGVRGYTF
NA | TRBJ1-1 | NA | TRBV9 | TGTGCCAGCAGCGCCCGAGGGGGGGGGACTGAAGCTTTCTTT | CASSARGGGTEAFF
NA | TRBJ2-3 | TRBD2 | TRBV20-1 | TGCAGTGCTAGTACCGCGGGGGTCGGTCCAGATACGCAGTATTTT | CSASTAGVGPDTQYF
NA | TRBJ2-1 | NA | TRBV4-3 | TGCGCCAGCAGCCAAGGCGCCTACAATGAGCAGTTCTTC | CASSQGAYNEQFF
NA | TRBJ1-4 | TRBD1 | TRBV7-9 | TGTGCCAGCAGCTTCCAGACAGGGTATAGGGAAAAACTGTTTTTT | CASSFQTGYREKLFF
NA | TRBJ1-5 | TRBD1 | TRBV19 | TGTGCCAGTAGTGAGACAGGGGGCTTGGCACAGCCCCAGCATTTT | CASSETGGLAQPQHF
NA | TRBJ2-7 | NA | TRBV11-2 | TGTGCCAGCAGCTTGCCAGGGATTGTTGAGCAGTACTTC | CASSLPGIVEQYF
NA | TRBJ2-7 | NA | TRBV19 | TGTGCCAGTAGCTCCAGGAGCAACTACGAGCAGTACTTC | CASSSRSNYEQYF
NA | TRBJ2-3 | NA | TRBV5-6 | TGTGCCAGCATCCTCGGGGGGCCAAGCACAGATACGCAGTATTTT | CASILGGPSTDTQYF
NA | TRBJ1-1 | NA | TRBV6-5 | TGTGCCAGCAGTTATTCGGGGGCCCAGGCTTTCTTT | CASSYSGAQAFF
once | TRBJ1-3 | NA | TRBV10-3 | TGTGCCATCCGATGGGGAGGACCGGGAAACACCATATATTTT | CAIRWGGPGNTIYF
NA | TRBJ1-2 | NA | TRBV27 | TGTGCCAGCAGTTTACGACCACGGGGCTATGGCTACACCTTC | CASSLRPRGYGYTF
NA | TRBJ2-7 | NA | TRBV4-1 | TGCGCCAGCAGCCAAGATAGGGAACCCTACGAGCAGTACTTC | CASSQDREPYEQYF
NA | TRBJ1-1 | NA | TRBV30 | TGTGCCTGGGCCAGACCTAACACTGAAGCTTTCTTT | CAWARPNTEAFF
NA | TRBJ1-2 | NA | TRBV4-2 | TGTGCCAGCAGCCGAGACACGGGGCTACCTTCTAACTATGGCTACACCTTC | CASSRDTGLPSNYGYTF